The 21 T cell receptor beta chains below were found in one sample sequenced in a study of control samples from healthy donors and cancer patients. TCRdb's table, derived via immunoSEQ multiplex PCR, lists solely in-frame clones and lacks some. This table holds roughly 20,000 clones, less than 90% found once. Sequenced: PBMCs. These receptors came from a man aged 55 to 70 with colorectal cancer.

The rearrangement uses TRBV5-1 and TRBJ1-5, with 7 bases matching TRBD1. Trimming removed 2 bases from V and 4 bases from J; junction bases left unmatched: 6. CDR1 and CDR2 from the germline V gene are SGHRS and YFSETQ. This CDR3 has 15 amino acids. CDR3 coding DNA: TGCGCCAGCAGCTTCACAGGGGAGAGAAATCAGCCCCAGCATTTT. Protein sequence: CASSFTGERNQPQHF.

This clone was observed a single time. The chain carries TRBV5-1 and TRBJ2-3; D remains ambiguous. V shed 5 bases and J shed 0 bases, with 10 bases lying between them. The CDR3 has 14 amino acids. Germline-derived CDR1 and CDR2 are SGHRS and YFSETQ. The chain's CDR3 is CASSPGPSTDTQYF. In nucleotides, the CDR3 is TGCGCCAGCAGTCCGGGCCCTAGCACAGATACGCAGTATTTT.

The chain couples TRBV6-1 to TRBJ1-5; no definite D call. The V gene's germline CDR1 is MNHNS and CDR2 SASEGT. This CDR3 spans 13 amino acids. Trimming stripped 2 bases from V and 7 bases from J, with 9 bases between. The CDR3 bases are TGTGCCAGCAGTGAAAATAGCAGGCAGCCCCAGCATTTT. Its protein is CASSENSRQPQHF.

J is TRBJ2-7 and V is TRBV10-1; a possible D gene is TRBD2 (6 bases). CDR1 and CDR2 from the germline V gene are WNHNN and SYGVQD (reference sequence). Between the trimmed V and J ends, which lost 0 bases and 1 base, there was a span of 25 bases. There are 20 residues in the CDR3. In DNA form, the CDR3 reads TGCGCCAGCAGTGAGTCGTTTTGGTACGGAGGGCTTAGGGCTTCCTACGAGCAGTACGTC. Encoded protein: CASSESFWYGGLRASYEQYV.

The chain carries TRBV30 and TRBJ1-3; D is uncertain. The CDR3 loop spans 12 amino acids. Trimming took off 2 bases at V and 3 bases at J, with 5 bases between the two ends. Germline loops: CDR1 GTSNPN, CDR2 SVGIG (reference sequence). The CDR3 region is CAWSSIGNTIYF. CDR3 nucleotide sequence: TGTGCCTGGAGTAGTATTGGAAACACCATATATTTT.

This chain joins TRBV6-6 and TRBJ2-1; TRBD2 agrees at 8 bases. The CDR3 has 11 amino acids. Germline CDR1 MNHNY, CDR2 SVGAGI (reference sequence). The DNA for the CDR3 is TGTGCGGTGAGCGGGGGTTCCGAGCAGTTCTTC. Translating it yields CAVSGGSEQFF.

This clone was counted a few times. The chain couples TRBV24-1 to TRBJ2-1; maybe TRBD1 (6 bases). Trimming shortened V by 4 bases and J by 8 bases, and 17 bases separated the two germline ends. CDR3 size: 15 residues. Germline V gives CDR1 KGHDR, CDR2 SFDVKD. CDR3 region: CATSEWGQGRHEQFF. CDR3 DNA: TGTGCCACCAGTGAGTGGGGGCAGGGGCGTCATGAGCAGTTCTTC.

This clone was found once. This rearrangement joins TRBV5-6 to TRBJ1-2; D is possibly TRBD1 (5 bases). The V and J ends lost 2 bases and 14 bases respectively, with 16 bases between them. In germline, CDR1 is SGHDT, CDR2 YYEEEE. The length of the CDR3 is 12 residues. CDR3 sequence: CASSFDRPPSTF. The CDR3 bases are TGTGCCAGCAGCTTTGACAGACCTCCAAGTACCTTC.

The V gene is TRBV20-1, the J gene TRBJ1-2, with D unclear. CDR1 DFQATT and CDR2 SNEGSKA come from the germline V gene (reference sequence). Trimming cost V 6 bases and J 2 bases, with 10 bases left between them. There are 12 residues in the CDR3. The CDR3 spells CSASTSNYGYTF. In nucleotides, the CDR3 is TGCAGTGCAAGTACCAGCAACTATGGCTACACCTTC.

This sequence joins TRBV5-1 and TRBJ2-5; D may correspond to TRBD1 or TRBD2 (5 bases each). The CDR3 is 15 residues long. Germline V gene data show CDR1 as SGHRS and CDR2 as YFSETQ. V was cut by 4 bases and J by 5 bases, with 18 bases left in between. The CDR3 here is CASSRDAGIGETQYF. The CDR3 region has the DNA TGCGCCAGCAGCCGGGATGCAGGGATCGGCGAGACCCAGTACTTC.

This CDR3 is CASSLEGQNYGYTF. The CDR3 nucleotides are TGCGCCAGCAGCTTGGAGGGACAGAACTATGGCTACACCTTC. This chain links TRBV5-1 with TRBJ1-2; 7 bases are shared with TRBD1. Germline CDR1 SGHRS, CDR2 YFSETQ. CDR3 size: 14 residues. With V trimmed by 0 bases and J by 2 bases, 1 base remained unmatched.

The gene calls are TRBV24-1 and TRBJ2-2; 8 positions agree with TRBD1. Germline values: CDR1 KGHDR, CDR2 SFDVKD. CDR3 length equals 18 residues. The V gene end was trimmed by 0 bases and the J gene end by 0 bases; junction bases not matched to a gene: 5. The CDR3: CATSDLSPTGANTGELFF. In DNA form, the CDR3 reads TGTGCCACCAGTGATTTGTCCCCGACAGGGGCGAACACCGGGGAGCTGTTTTTT.

The chain employs TRBV5-6 and TRBJ2-1; D gene uncertain. Looked up from germline, CDR1 is SGHDT and CDR2 is YYEEEE. V was clipped by 0 bases and J by 8 bases, with 9 bases between them. The CDR3 has 13 amino acids. CDR3: CASSLAGGHEQFF. In DNA form, the CDR3 reads TGTGCCAGCAGCTTGGCCGGTGGACATGAGCAGTTCTTC.

In its sample, this clone ranks as medium-sized. J is TRBJ2-7 and V is TRBV3-1 (or the pseudogene TRBV3-2); D ambiguous. This CDR3 region has 14 residues. V was trimmed by 4 bases and J by 6 bases, leaving 16 bases between them. Germline lookup yields CDR1 LGHDT and CDR2 YNNKEL (reference sequence). CDR3 protein: CASSLSGLGGEQYF. The DNA for the CDR3 is TGTGCCAGCAGCCTTTCCGGTCTTGGCGGCGAGCAGTACTTC.

J is TRBJ2-7 and V is TRBV5-8; TRBD1 matches 7 bases. The CDR3 is 15 amino acids. The ends lost 5 bases at V and 3 bases at J; junction bases unmatched: 11. Germline values: CDR1 SGHTS, CDR2 YDEGEE. For the CDR3, the DNA is TGTGCCAGCAGGGGCCGACAGGGAAGAAACTACGAGCAGTACTTC. It codes for CASRGRQGRNYEQYF.

The chain recombines TRBV6-5 with TRBJ1-2, with D possibly TRBD1 on 5 matching bases. CDR3 length equals 15 residues. V was trimmed by 7 bases and J by 6 bases, leaving 21 bases between them. Germline V gives CDR1 MNHEY, CDR2 SVGAGI. The CDR3 here is CASTPGIRAEDGYTF. CDR3 coding DNA: TGTGCCAGCACCCCAGGGATCCGGGCAGAGGATGGCTACACCTTC.

This sequence joins TRBV20-1 and TRBJ1-1, with D unclear. CDR3 size: 11 residues. V gave up 7 bases and J gave up 8 bases, with 14 bases separating them. CDR1 is DFQATT, CDR2 SNEGSKA, per germline (reference sequence). The CDR3 region is CSVVVGREAFF. In DNA form, the CDR3 reads TGCAGTGTAGTCGTAGGCAGGGAAGCTTTCTTT.

The chain uses TRBV7-9 and TRBJ2-7, with D uncertain. Trimming took 0 bases from V and 3 from J, leaving 12 bases between them. The CDR3 consists of 15 residues. The germline gives CDR1 SEHNR, CDR2 FQNEAQ (reference sequence). The CDR3 here is CASSLALGLHYEQYF. The CDR3 DNA reads as TGTGCCAGCAGCTTAGCGTTGGGGTTGCACTACGAGCAGTACTTC.

The chain recombines TRBV7-2 with TRBJ1-2, with 10 bases lining up with TRBD1. The CDR3 loop spans 15 amino acids. V lost 1 base and J lost 5; bases outside the gene matches: 4. Germline CDR1 is SGHTA and CDR2 is FQGNSA. The CDR3 spells CASSLVEGQGYGYTF. Written as DNA, the CDR3 is TGTGCCAGCAGCTTAGTGGAGGGACAGGGGTATGGCTACACCTTC.

The chain has TRBV9 and TRBJ1-4; 10 nucleotides agree with TRBD1. CDR1 is SGDLS and CDR2 is YYNGEE in the germline V gene. This CDR3 region has 16 residues. V trimming: 6 bases; J trimming: 7 bases; junction bases outside the gene matches: 12. The CDR3 here is CASNPGTGDRGEKLFF. The CDR3 DNA is TGTGCCAGCAACCCCGGGACAGGGGACCGCGGTGAAAAACTGTTTTTT.

J is TRBJ2-1 and V is TRBV3-1 (or the pseudogene TRBV3-2), with a weak D call TRBD2 (6 bases). Germline assignment: CDR1 LGHDT and CDR2 YNNKEL (reference sequence). The V end was cut by 4 bases, the J end by 2 bases, with 15 bases between. The CDR3 extends over 16 amino acids. CDR3 residues: CASSRTPREAYNEQFF. CDR3 nucleotide sequence: TGTGCCAGCAGCCGAACACCCAGGGAGGCCTACAATGAGCAGTTCTTC.